This T cell receptor beta chain is drawn from a study of radiotherapy plus CTLA-4 blockade in lung cancer. Only in-frame clones appear in the TCRdb table, and some are missing; sequencing was by immunoSEQ multiplex PCR. The sample has around 22,000 clones, over 55% seen once. As concerns this clone: Its antigen is unknown.

This CDR3 spans 14 amino acids. V shed 6 bases, J shed 5 bases, and the junction held 5 bases outside the gene matches. Per germline, CDR1 MNHNS and CDR2 SASEGT. Lung cancer patients with chemo-refractory metastatic non-small-cell disease were given focal radiation plus CTLA-4 blockade with ipilimumab. Findings of the study overall: Reports identified early blood T cell clone dynamics, with interferon-beta, as the best response predictor.

The chain joins TRBV6-1 to TRBJ1-5; 9 bases map to TRBD1. Source: peripheral blood, taken from a patient treated with radiotherapy plus ipilimumab. This receptor was taken from a human donor with non-small cell lung cancer whose response to radiotherapy plus ipilimumab could not be evaluated. The CDR3 protein is CASSPGQGYQPQHF. CDR3 in DNA: TGTGCCAGCAGCCCGGGACAGGGATATCAGCCCCAGCATTTT.